What follows is one TCR beta chain and its context. This entry belongs to a study of blood T cell repertoires in COVID-19. At the level of the study: There were acute and convalescent COVID-19 samples, and they came from the United States, Italy and Spain. Sources were T cells, B-cell-depleted T cells, or PBMCs; the material itself was cDNA or gDNA.

The germline V gene encodes CDR1 MNHEY and CDR2 SVGAGI. The V segment lost 6 bases and the J segment 7 bases; nucleotides outside the gene matches: 12. CDR3 length: 15 residues. Per the study methods: Estimation of nucleated cell counts relied on the amplification of reference gene primers. This table comes from immunoSEQ multiplex PCR, and its TCRdb copy is limited to in-frame clones, with some not included. The V and J calls and clone size were taken over from that table, and D and trimming were inferred from the DNA. This sample has 200,000 to 300,000 clones, with almost 85% found just once. This chain connects TRBV6-5 to TRBJ2-7; 10 nucleotides line up with TRBD2. The receptor was derived from a man aged 50-60 years with acute or convalescent COVID-19. Sequences were obtained from peripheral blood. The CDR3 region has the DNA TGTGCCAGCAGAGAGACTAGCGGGTCGTACAAGGAGCAGTACTTC. Encoded protein: CASRETSGSYKEQYF.